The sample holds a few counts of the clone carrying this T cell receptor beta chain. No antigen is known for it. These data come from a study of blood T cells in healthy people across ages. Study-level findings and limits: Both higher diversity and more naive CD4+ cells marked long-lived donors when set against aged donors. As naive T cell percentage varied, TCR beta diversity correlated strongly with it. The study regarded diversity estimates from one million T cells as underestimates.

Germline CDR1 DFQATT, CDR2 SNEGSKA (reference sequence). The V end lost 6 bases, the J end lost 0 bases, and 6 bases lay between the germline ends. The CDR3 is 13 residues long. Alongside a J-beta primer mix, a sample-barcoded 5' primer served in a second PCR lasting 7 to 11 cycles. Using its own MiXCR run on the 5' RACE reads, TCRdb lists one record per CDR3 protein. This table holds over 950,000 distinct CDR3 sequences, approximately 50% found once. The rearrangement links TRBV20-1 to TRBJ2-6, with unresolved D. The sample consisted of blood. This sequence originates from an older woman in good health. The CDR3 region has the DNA TGCAGTGCCCGGAACTCTGGGGCCAACGTCCTGACTTTC. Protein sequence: CSARNSGANVLTF.